The clone carrying this T cell receptor (beta chain) appeared a few times. In TCRdb, the 5' RACE reads were re-called with MiXCR into one record per CDR3 protein. This table has 62,000 or so distinct CDR3 sequences, around 30% appearing once. The CDR3 sequence is 12 residues long. V gave up 3 bases and J gave up 7 bases, with 8 bases separating them. Germline CDR1 SGDLS, CDR2 YYNGEE. V is TRBV9 and J is TRBJ2-1; a possible D gene is TRBD2 (6 bases). What was sequenced was tumor-infiltrating naive CD4+ T cells sorted from the breast tumor. Subset reported: naive CD4+ T cells, CD4+CD45RA+CD25-. The sequence was collected from a female donor with breast cancer. CDR3 residues: CASSAEGNEQFF. In DNA, the CDR3 is TGTGCCAGCAGCGCGGAGGGGAATGAGCAGTTCTTC.